Listed below are T cell receptor beta chains from one sample, sequenced in a study of blood T cell repertoires in COVID-19. Sequenced by immunoSEQ multiplex PCR; TCRdb stores in-frame clones only, minus some. This sample has about 290,000 clones; under 90% occur once, and the top ten carry 11%. Sequencing input: peripheral blood. Source of these receptors: a woman aged 25-40 years with COVID-19, enrolled during active disease. The CDR3 runs from the conserved cysteine through the conserved F or W. A D gene is named only where the DNA matches it firmly. Clone size is stated in some rows and not others, as once, few, many or a class when expanded.

V gene,clone size,D gene,J gene,CDR3 protein,CDR3 DNA
TRBV12-3/TRBV12-4,-,-,TRBJ2-2,CASSPGGRGELFF,TGTGCCAGCAGCCCCGGGGGTCGCGGGGAGCTGTTTTTT
TRBV6-5,-,TRBD1,TRBJ1-1,CASSPTGAMNTEAFF,TGTGCCAGCAGTCCGACAGGGGCCATGAACACTGAAGCTTTCTTT
TRBV11-1,-,-,TRBJ1-1,CASSILTDTEAFF,TGTGCCAGCAGCATACTGACAGACACTGAAGCTTTCTTT
TRBV10-2,-,TRBD1,TRBJ2-7,CAASGTGGYEQYF,TGCGCCGCGAGCGGGACAGGGGGCTACGAGCAGTACTTC
TRBV7-9,-,-,TRBJ1-2,CASSHEPRGYGYTF,TGTGCCAGCAGCCACGAACCAAGAGGCTATGGCTACACCTTC
TRBV9,-,TRBD2,TRBJ2-1,CASSPGGGYNEQFF,TGTGCCAGCAGCCCCGGGGGGGGGTACAATGAGCAGTTCTTC
TRBV27,-,TRBD2,TRBJ2-2,CASSPPGTSFGGELFF,TGTGCCAGCAGTCCCCCCGGGACTAGCTTTGGCGGGGAGCTGTTTTTT
TRBV27,-,-,TRBJ1-1,CGLWGGEDTEAFF,TGTGGGCTGTGGGGGGGAGAGGACACTGAAGCTTTCTTT
TRBV19,-,TRBD1,TRBJ1-5,CASTFGQGRQPQHF,TGTGCCAGTACATTCGGACAGGGGAGACAGCCCCAGCATTTT
TRBV5-1,few,TRBD1,TRBJ1-6,CASSLGQGRNSPLHF,TGCGCCAGCAGCTTGGGACAGGGGAGGAATTCACCCCTCCACTTT
TRBV30,few,-,TRBJ1-5,CAWSVAGSNQPQHF,TGTGCCTGGAGTGTGGCGGGAAGCAATCAGCCCCAGCATTTT
TRBV5-5,-,-,TRBJ1-2,CASSFQGNYGYTF,TGTGCCAGCAGCTTTCAGGGCAACTATGGCTACACCTTC
TRBV5-1,-,TRBD2,TRBJ2-5,CASTPGGRQETQYF,TGCGCCAGCACCCCGGGGGGGAGACAAGAGACCCAGTACTTC
TRBV6-1,-,TRBD1,TRBJ1-1,CASSEARGLGTEAFF,TGTGCCAGCAGTGAAGCCAGGGGGCTCGGCACTGAAGCTTTCTTT
TRBV4-1,-,TRBD1,TRBJ1-1,CASSQFAGTANREAFF,TGCGCCAGCAGCCAATTCGCCGGGACAGCTAACCGGGAAGCTTTCTTT
TRBV2,-,-,TRBJ2-1,CASDRDSYNEQFF,TGTGCCAGCGACCGGGACTCCTACAATGAGCAGTTCTTC
TRBV19,-,TRBD1,TRBJ2-1,CASRTGQGTNEQFF,TGTGCCAGTAGGACAGGACAGGGAACCAATGAGCAGTTCTTC
TRBV7-6,-,TRBD1,TRBJ1-2,CASTPQPGQMFGGYTF,TGTGCCAGCACCCCCCAACCGGGACAGATGTTTGGGGGCTACACCTTC
TRBV28,-,-,TRBJ2-1,CASSPYSNEQFF,TGTGCCAGCAGTCCTTACTCGAATGAGCAGTTCTTC
TRBV28,-,TRBD1,TRBJ1-4,CASSRTGGLHEKLFF,TGTGCCAGCAGTAGGACAGGGGGACTCCATGAAAAACTGTTTTTT
TRBV6-5,-,TRBD1,TRBJ1-2,CASSPGQNYGYTF,TGTGCCAGCAGTCCGGGACAGAACTATGGCTACACCTTC
TRBV19,-,TRBD1,TRBJ1-1,CASSQGTDEAFF,TGTGCCAGTAGTCAAGGGACAGATGAAGCTTTCTTT
TRBV7-4,-,TRBD1,TRBJ1-6,CASSSSRGSSYNSPLHF,TGTGCCAGCAGCTCCTCCAGGGGGAGCTCCTATAATTCACCCCTCCACTTT
TRBV6-5,-,-,TRBJ2-2,CASIEVTGELFF,TGTGCCAGCATAGAGGTCACCGGGGAGCTGTTTTTT
TRBV28,few,-,TRBJ1-6,CASSSPGNNSPLHF,TGTGCCAGCAGTTCCCCAGGGAATAATTCACCCCTCCACTTT
TRBV2,-,TRBD1,TRBJ1-1,CASNRGVLDTEAFF,TGTGCCAGCAACAGGGGGGTTTTGGACACTGAAGCTTTCTTT
TRBV2,-,-,TRBJ1-5,CASSEQGLYSNQPQHF,TGTGCCAGCAGTGAACAGGGTCTATACAGCAATCAGCCCCAGCATTTT
TRBV18,-,-,TRBJ2-5,CASSPPSTGGETQYF,TGTGCCAGCTCACCACCGTCCACAGGAGGGGAGACCCAGTACTTC
TRBV4-1,-,-,TRBJ2-7,CASSQGQAPSYEQYF,TGCGCCAGCAGCCAAGGACAGGCTCCCTCCTACGAGCAGTACTTC
TRBV6-5,-,TRBD1,TRBJ1-2,CASSYSIPGGTYGYTF,TGTGCCAGCAGTTACTCGATACCAGGGGGAACATATGGCTACACCTTC
TRBV29-1,few,-,TRBJ1-2,CSVVIGGYGYTF,TGCAGCGTCGTTATAGGGGGCTATGGCTACACCTTC
TRBV3-1/TRBV3-2,-,-,TRBJ1-2,CASSHAGAGYTF,TGTGCCAGCAGCCACGCAGGGGCTGGCTACACCTTC
TRBV10-3,-,-,TRBJ1-5,CAISESTRRGNQPQHF,TGTGCCATCAGTGAGTCGACTCGCAGGGGCAATCAGCCCCAGCATTTT
TRBV5-4,-,-,TRBJ1-2,CASTPDSSPPNYGYTF,TGTGCCAGCACCCCGGACAGTTCTCCTCCTAACTATGGCTACACCTTC
TRBV7-8,-,-,TRBJ1-1,CASSWTRGNTEAFF,TGTGCCAGCAGCTGGACCAGGGGAAACACTGAAGCTTTCTTT
TRBV5-4,once,TRBD1,TRBJ2-1,CASSSRDRGLNEQFF,TGTGCCAGCAGCTCCCGGGACAGGGGCCTGAATGAGCAGTTCTTC
TRBV27,-,-,TRBJ2-3,CASSLRVDFSTDTQYF,TGTGCCAGCAGTTTAAGAGTAGACTTTTCCACAGATACGCAGTATTTT
TRBV11-2,-,-,TRBJ2-7,CASSPELYEQYF,TGTGCCAGCAGCCCCGAGCTCTACGAGCAGTACTTC
TRBV20-1,-,-,TRBJ2-7,CSASSLEGPYEQYF,TGCAGTGCTAGTTCCCTAGAGGGCCCCTACGAGCAGTACTTC
TRBV13,-,-,TRBJ2-1,CASSLGRGSPGDNEQFF,TGTGCCAGCAGCTTAGGCCGGGGGAGCCCAGGCGACAATGAGCAGTTCTTC
TRBV7-9,-,-,TRBJ1-2,CASSLGGVRNYGYTF,TGTGCCAGCAGCTTAGGCGGGGTTCGAAACTATGGCTACACCTTC
TRBV7-9,-,TRBD1,TRBJ1-1,CASSPRQGVIDTEAFF,TGTGCCAGCAGCCCCCGGCAGGGGGTAATTGACACTGAAGCTTTCTTT
TRBV28,-,-,TRBJ2-7,CATFARGYEQYF,TGTGCTACCTTTGCCCGGGGCTACGAGCAGTACTTC
TRBV2,-,TRBD1,TRBJ1-6,CATGGTGEGSPLHF,TGTGCCACCGGGGGGACAGGGGAGGGTTCACCCCTCCACTTT
TRBV6-1,-,-,TRBJ1-4,CASSVLRQPTNEKLFF,TGTGCCAGCAGTGTTCTTAGACAGCCAACTAATGAAAAACTGTTTTTT
TRBV4-2,-,-,TRBJ1-1,CASSQDGRGGMNTEAFF,TGTGCCAGCAGCCAAGACGGTCGGGGAGGCATGAACACTGAAGCTTTCTTT
TRBV27,-,-,TRBJ1-2,CASRGWGGEEFTNYGYTF,TGTGCCAGCAGGGGGTGGGGGGGAGAAGAGTTTACTAACTATGGCTACACCTTC
TRBV28,-,-,TRBJ1-1,CASSLGLKDTEAFF,TGTGCCAGCAGTCTCGGACTGAAGGACACTGAAGCTTTCTTT
TRBV25-1,-,-,TRBJ1-2,CASSEGAGAGYTF,TGTGCCAGCAGTGAGGGGGCAGGGGCCGGCTACACCTTC
TRBV11-2,-,-,TRBJ1-1,CASSSYTEAFF,TGTGCCAGCAGCTCCTACACTGAAGCTTTCTTT